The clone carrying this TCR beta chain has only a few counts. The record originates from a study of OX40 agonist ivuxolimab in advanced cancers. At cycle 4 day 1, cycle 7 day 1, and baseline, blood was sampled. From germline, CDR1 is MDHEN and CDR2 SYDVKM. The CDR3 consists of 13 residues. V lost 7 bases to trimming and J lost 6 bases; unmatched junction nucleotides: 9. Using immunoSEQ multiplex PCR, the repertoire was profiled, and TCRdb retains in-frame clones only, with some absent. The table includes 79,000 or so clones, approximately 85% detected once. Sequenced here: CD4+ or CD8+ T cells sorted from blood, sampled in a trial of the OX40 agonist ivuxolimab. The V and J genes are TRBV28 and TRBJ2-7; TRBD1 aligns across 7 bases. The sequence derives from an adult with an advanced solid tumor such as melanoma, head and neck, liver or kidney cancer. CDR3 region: CASISDRVGEQYF. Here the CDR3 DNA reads TGTGCCAGCATTAGTGACAGGGTCGGCGAGCAGTACTTC.